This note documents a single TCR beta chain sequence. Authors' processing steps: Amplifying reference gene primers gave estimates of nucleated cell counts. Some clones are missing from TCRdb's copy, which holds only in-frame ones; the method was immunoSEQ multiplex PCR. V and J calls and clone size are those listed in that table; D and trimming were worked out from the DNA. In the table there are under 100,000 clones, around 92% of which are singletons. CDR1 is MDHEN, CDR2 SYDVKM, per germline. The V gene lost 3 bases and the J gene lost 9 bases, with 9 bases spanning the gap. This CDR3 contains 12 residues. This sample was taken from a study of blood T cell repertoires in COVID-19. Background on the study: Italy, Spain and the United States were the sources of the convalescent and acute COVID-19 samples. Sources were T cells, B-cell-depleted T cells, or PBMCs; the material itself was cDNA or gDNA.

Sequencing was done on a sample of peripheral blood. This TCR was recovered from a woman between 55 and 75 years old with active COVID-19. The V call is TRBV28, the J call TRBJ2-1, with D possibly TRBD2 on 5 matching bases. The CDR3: CASSLGSVEQFF. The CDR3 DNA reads TGTGCCAGCAGTTTGGGTAGCGTTGAGCAGTTCTTC.